The clone carrying this T cell receptor beta chain has more than one count but fewer than ten. Its antigen remains unidentified. This sample was taken from a study of T cells after yellow fever vaccination. Study-wide results and caveats: When the response was secondary, it was weaker but reached its peak faster, day 5 versus 15.

From the 5' RACE reads, TCRdb called clonotypes with MiXCR, one entry per CDR3 protein. The profile shows 300,000 to 450,000 distinct CDR3 sequences, 6% to 8% of them singletons. Germline V gene lookup returns CDR1 DFQATT and CDR2 SNEGSKA (reference sequence). This CDR3 has 13 residues. The ends were cut back, 2 bases at V and 4 bases at J, with 11 bases in the middle. The receptor's source is a man aged 25-40 years who received the YFV17D yellow fever vaccine. The rearrangement links TRBV20-1 to TRBJ2-5, with unresolved D. The specimen comprised PBMCs, sampled 5 days after the yellow fever booster vaccination. CDR3 DNA: TGCAGTGCTAGAACAAGCTCGGGAGAGACCCAGTACTTC. Amino acid sequence: CSARTSSGETQYF.